The T cell receptor beta chain described here comes from a study of beta chain features in type 1 diabetes (dated by TCRdb to about 2018). For the study in its entirety: No differences in mean age, gender distribution, total cell number or subset yield were found between patients and healthy donors. A total of 85 million to 110 million sorted cells were examined across all samples, and RNA yield correlated strongly with the number of cells per subset. The study compared the TCRB repertoires of sorted circulating CD4+ T cell subsets in recently diagnosed type 1 diabetes patients with those in matched healthy donors. Whereas all 30 or so donors provided naive and central memory subsets, regulatory and stem cell-like memory subsets were isolated from just 8 patients and about 8 healthy donors. Broad study findings and their caveats: Only small numbers of individuals were included in the HLA sub-analyses, which left unresolved whether HLA type had any influence on TCRB rearrangement. Patients with type 1 diabetes made fewer insertions and deleted more nucleotides at VDJ recombination sites, implying thymic rearrangement abnormalities. PCR may preferentially amplify shorter templates, but because patient and control samples were amplified and corrected together, any resulting skew would affect both groups equally. The naive, central memory and regulatory TCRB repertoires appeared to resemble one another more closely among patients than among healthy donors. Type 1 diabetes patients showed a moderate but significant shortening of TCRB CDR3 length in all four CD4+ subsets. Because cDNA was sequenced instead of genomic DNA, activated cells with high expression could be over-represented, although the groups did not differ in activation or CD3 levels.

All of the isolated RNA was reverse transcribed with the High Capacity cDNA Reverse Transcription Kit, so expressed TCRB transcripts were sequenced. Deep immunoSEQ sequencing was applied to naive, central memory and regulatory T cell samples, giving an average of about 3.7 million total reads per sample. After sorted cells were lysed in RLT buffer, RNA was extracted with DNase-treated RNeasy Micro or Mini kits, with the choice depending on cell number. To prevent cross-contamination, each cell subset was processed individually, whereas patient and healthy donor samples were processed jointly. The immunoSEQ multiplex PCR was used to amplify TCRB sequences from cDNA, generating 87-bp fragments that spanned the CDR3 region. The amplicons were sequenced using the Illumina HiSeq platform. Regarding the original processing steps: Synthetic template baselines were used to correct PCR bias computationally, reads within Hamming distance 2 were collapsed together, and singletons that could not be merged were discarded. Reads were aligned against IMGT so that V, D and J genes, CDR3 length and insertions or deletions at six rearrangement sites could be assigned. Clonotype counts were normalized to sorted cell number within each subset before computing true diversity and Gini coefficients with the tcR R package. Repertoire sharing was quantified using the overlap coefficient calculated on TCRB nucleotide sequences. Out-of-frame TCRB sequences from naive cells were analyzed to stand in for the pre-selection repertoire. Drawn from immuneACCESS, this table holds only the in-frame rearrangements with V and J called that TCRdb kept. Clones are partly lost; checked studies trace under half to an unresolved V gene and leave the rest unexplained. The V and J calls and the clone size are those of that table, but D and trimming were determined from the DNA. The sample table lists around 500,000 clones, 9.5% to 12% of them with a count of one. Over 0.04% of the sample belongs to the ten largest clones.

A single peripheral blood draw of 90 to 150 mL on average was collected from each donor into heparinised tubes. Using a panel that included CD45RO, CCR7, CD25, CD127, CD95 and CD27, naive, central memory, regulatory and stem cell-like memory CD4+ T cells were sorted on a BD FACSAria II. All sorted populations exceeded 95% purity. Right away, PBMCs were isolated by Lymphoprep density gradient centrifugation and were stained directly, with no culture step. So that batch effects would be minimized, each experiment stained and sorted samples in pairs, pairing one healthy donor with one patient. The CDR3 sequence holds 13 residues, the cysteine and phenylalanine included. Only the CDR3 portion is preserved as DNA: 39 bases, with reading frame beginning at the first base. A distance of 8 bases separates the germline ends of V and J, which lose 3 bases and 6 bases respectively. In the germline V gene, CDR1 corresponds to SGHTA and CDR2 to FQGNSA.

As concerns this clone: Its recognized antigen is unknown. No much larger clone exists at a distance of one base, and base qualities are not known.

Sequencing input: naive CD4+ T cells from blood. According to the study, the label for this sample's cell subset or site signals: true naive CD4+ T cells. The receptor chain draws on TRBV7-2 and TRBJ2-2; there is no confident call for the D gene. The sequence was obtained from a woman between 18 and 29 years old in good health. The nucleotides read TGTGCCAGCAGCTTCAGCCGCTCCGGGGAGCTGTTTTTT. Translated, it reads CASSFSRSGELFF.